This TCR beta chain appears in the sequencing data of a study of T cell repertoires in ileal Crohn's disease. Indicated time point: neoterminal ileum biopsy at postoperative endoscopy, about 6 months after surgery. Worth noting for this clone: Its antigen is undetermined.

Sequencing was performed with immunoSEQ multiplex PCR; in TCRdb, only in-frame clones are kept and a portion is missing. The table has 15,000 to 20,000 clones, around 70% seen once. Notes on the study in general: Compared with non-smokers, active smokers at surgery showed more clonal expansions.

The sequenced material came from ileal tissue. This receptor was obtained from an adult with Crohn's disease.

The CDR3 nucleotides read TGTGCCAGCAGACCCCAGGCGTACGAGCAGTACTTC. Amino acid sequence: CASRPQAYEQYF. The chain joins TRBV28 to TRBJ2-5, with D unresolved. The DNA matches TRBJ2-7 better at its end, which makes the J call doubtful. CDR1 is MDHEN and CDR2 is SYDVKM in the germline V gene. This CDR3 is 12 amino acids long.